The source of this T cell receptor (beta chain) is a study of blood T cell repertoires in COVID-19. How the authors handled the data: Using reference gene primer amplification, nucleated cell counts were estimated. The protocol was immunoSEQ multiplex PCR, while the TCRdb copy is restricted to in-frame clones and leaves out a portion. V and J calls and clone size are as listed in that table; D and trimming were resolved from the DNA. The sample includes more than 30,000 clones, 90% of them seen just once. Germline CDR1 is MNHNS and CDR2 is SASEGT. V shed 2 bases, J shed 3 bases, and the junction held 2 bases outside the gene matches. The CDR3 loop spans 14 amino acids.

Sequencing was performed on peripheral blood. The V call is TRBV6-1, the J call TRBJ1-2, with 8 bases aligning to TRBD1. This TCR derives from a man aged 55 to 69 with active COVID-19. CDR3 nucleotides: TGTGCCAGCAGTGAAACACAGGGGGACTATGGCTACACCTTC. Encoded protein: CASSETQGDYGYTF.